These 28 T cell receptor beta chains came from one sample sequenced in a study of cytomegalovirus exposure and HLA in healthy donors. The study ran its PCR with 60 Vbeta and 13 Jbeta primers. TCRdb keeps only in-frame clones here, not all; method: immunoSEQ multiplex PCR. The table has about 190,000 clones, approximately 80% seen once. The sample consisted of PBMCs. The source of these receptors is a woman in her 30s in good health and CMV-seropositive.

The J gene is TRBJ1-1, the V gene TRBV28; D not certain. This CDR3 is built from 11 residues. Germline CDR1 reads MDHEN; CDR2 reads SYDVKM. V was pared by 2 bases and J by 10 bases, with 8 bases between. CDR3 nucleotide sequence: TGTGCCAGCAGTTTAGTTCCCGGAGCTTTCTTT. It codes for CASSLVPGAFF.

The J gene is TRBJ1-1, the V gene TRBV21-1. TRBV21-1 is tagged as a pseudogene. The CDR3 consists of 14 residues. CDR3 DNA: TGTGCGACTAAATCCCCGGCCATGAACACTGAAGCTTTCTTT. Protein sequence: CATKSPAMNTEAFF.

CDR3 coding DNA: TGTGCCAGCAGCCCTGAGGGAGAGACCCAGTACTTC. Encoded protein: CASSPEGETQYF. The V and J genes are TRBV7-9 and TRBJ2-5, with a possible D match to TRBD2 (5 bases). Looked up from germline, CDR1 is SEHNR and CDR2 is FQNEAQ (reference sequence). The ends were cut back, 5 bases at V and 4 bases at J, with 8 bases in the middle. The CDR3 totals 12 residues.

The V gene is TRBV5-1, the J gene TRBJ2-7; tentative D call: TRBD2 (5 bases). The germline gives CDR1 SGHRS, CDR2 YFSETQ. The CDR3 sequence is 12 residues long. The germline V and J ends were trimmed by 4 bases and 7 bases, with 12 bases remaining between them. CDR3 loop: CASSAGVGEQYF. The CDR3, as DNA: TGCGCCAGCAGCGCCGGGGTGGGGGAGCAGTACTTC.

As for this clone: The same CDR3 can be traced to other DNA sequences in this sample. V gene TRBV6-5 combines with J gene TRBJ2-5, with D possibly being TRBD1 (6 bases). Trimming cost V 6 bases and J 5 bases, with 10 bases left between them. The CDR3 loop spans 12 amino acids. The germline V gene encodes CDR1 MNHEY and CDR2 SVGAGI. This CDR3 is CASRTGVETQYF. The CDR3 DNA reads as TGTGCCAGCAGGACAGGCGTGGAGACCCAGTACTTC.

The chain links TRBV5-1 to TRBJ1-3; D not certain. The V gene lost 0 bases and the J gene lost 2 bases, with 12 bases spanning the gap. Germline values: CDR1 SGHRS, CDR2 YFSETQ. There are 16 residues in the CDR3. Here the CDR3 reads CASSLDGGFAGNTIYF. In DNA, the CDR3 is TGCGCCAGCAGCTTGGACGGTGGTTTCGCTGGAAACACCATATATTTT.

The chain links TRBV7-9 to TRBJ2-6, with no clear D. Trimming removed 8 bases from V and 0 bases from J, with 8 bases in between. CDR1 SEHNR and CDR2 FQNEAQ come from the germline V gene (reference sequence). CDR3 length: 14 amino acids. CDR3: CASLSPSGANVLTF. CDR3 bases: TGTGCCAGCTTGAGCCCCTCTGGGGCCAACGTCCTGACTTTC. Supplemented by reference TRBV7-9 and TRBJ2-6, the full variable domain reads DTGVSQNPRHKITKRGQNVTFRCDPISEHNRLYWYRQTLGQGPEFLTYFQNEAQLEKSRLLSDRFSAERPKGSFSTLEIQRTEQGDSAMYLCASLSPSGANVLTFGAGSRLTVL.

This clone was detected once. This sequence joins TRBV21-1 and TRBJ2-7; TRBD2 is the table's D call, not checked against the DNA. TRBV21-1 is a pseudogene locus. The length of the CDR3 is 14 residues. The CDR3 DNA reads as TGTGCCGGTGGACTAGCGGTCCTCCCCTACGAGCAGTACTTC. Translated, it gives CAGGLAVLPYEQYF.

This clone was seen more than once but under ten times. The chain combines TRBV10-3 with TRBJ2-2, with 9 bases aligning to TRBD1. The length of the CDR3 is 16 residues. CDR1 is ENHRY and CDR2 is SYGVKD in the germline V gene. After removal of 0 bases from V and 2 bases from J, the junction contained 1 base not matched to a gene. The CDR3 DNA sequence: TGTGCCATCAGTGAGTCGACAGGGGGAAACACCGGGGAGCTGTTTTTT. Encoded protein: CAISESTGGNTGELFF.

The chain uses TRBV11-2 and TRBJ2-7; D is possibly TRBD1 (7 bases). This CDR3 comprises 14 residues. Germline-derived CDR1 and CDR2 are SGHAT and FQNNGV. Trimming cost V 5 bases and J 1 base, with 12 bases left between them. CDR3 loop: CASSPTGRSYEQYF. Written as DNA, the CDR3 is TGTGCCAGCAGCCCGACAGGGAGGTCCTACGAGCAGTACTTC.

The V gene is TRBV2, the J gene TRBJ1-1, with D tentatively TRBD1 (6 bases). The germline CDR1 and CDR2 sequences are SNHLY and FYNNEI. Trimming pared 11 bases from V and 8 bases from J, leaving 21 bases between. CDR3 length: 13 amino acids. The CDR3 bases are TGTGCCGGATCCACAGGGCACCTCACGGAAGCTTTCTTT. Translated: CAGSTGHLTEAFF. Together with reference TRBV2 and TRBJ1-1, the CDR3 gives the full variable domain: EPEVTQTPSHQVTQMGQEVILRCVPISNHLYFYWYRQILGQKVEFLVSFYNNEISEKSEIFDDQFSVERPDGSNFTLKIRSTKLEDSAMYFCAGSTGHLTEAFFGQGTRLTVV.

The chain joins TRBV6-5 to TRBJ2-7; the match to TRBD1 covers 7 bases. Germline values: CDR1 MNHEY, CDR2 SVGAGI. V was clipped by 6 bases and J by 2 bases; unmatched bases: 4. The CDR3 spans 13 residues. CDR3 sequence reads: CASSNRGAYEQYF. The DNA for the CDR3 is TGTGCCAGCAGCAACAGGGGTGCCTACGAGCAGTACTTC.

As DNA, the CDR3 is TGCGCCAGCAGCTTGGGCAGGGCGTCTTACTATGGCTACACCTTC. Its protein product is CASSLGRASYYGYTF. The V gene is TRBV5-1, the J gene TRBJ1-2, with D possibly matching TRBD1 (5 bases). The V gene's germline CDR1 is SGHRS and CDR2 YFSETQ. The CDR3 has 15 residues. V was trimmed by 0 bases and J by 3 bases, leaving 12 bases between them.

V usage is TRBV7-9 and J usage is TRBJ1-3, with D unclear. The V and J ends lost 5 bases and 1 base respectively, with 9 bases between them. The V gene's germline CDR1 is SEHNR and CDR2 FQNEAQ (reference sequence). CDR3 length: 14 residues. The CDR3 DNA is TGTGCCAGCAGCCCCCGGGTATCTGGAAACACCATATATTTT. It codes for CASSPRVSGNTIYF.

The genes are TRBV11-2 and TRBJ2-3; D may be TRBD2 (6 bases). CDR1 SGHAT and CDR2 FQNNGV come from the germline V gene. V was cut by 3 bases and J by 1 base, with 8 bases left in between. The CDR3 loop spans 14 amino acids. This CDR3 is CASSFGGGTDTQYF. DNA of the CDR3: TGTGCCAGCAGCTTTGGAGGGGGCACAGATACGCAGTATTTT. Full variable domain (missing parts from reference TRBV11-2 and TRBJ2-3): EAGVAQSPRYKIIEKRQSVAFWCNPISGHATLYWYQQILGQGPKLLIQFQNNGVVDDSQLPKDRFSAERLKGVDSTLKIQPAKLEDSAVYLCASSFGGGTDTQYFGPGTRLTVL.

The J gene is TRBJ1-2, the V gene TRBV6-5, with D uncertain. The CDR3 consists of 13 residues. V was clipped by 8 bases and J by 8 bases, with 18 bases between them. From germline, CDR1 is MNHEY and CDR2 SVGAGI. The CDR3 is CASGPGDALGYTF. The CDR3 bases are TGTGCCAGCGGTCCGGGAGATGCGCTGGGCTACACCTTC.

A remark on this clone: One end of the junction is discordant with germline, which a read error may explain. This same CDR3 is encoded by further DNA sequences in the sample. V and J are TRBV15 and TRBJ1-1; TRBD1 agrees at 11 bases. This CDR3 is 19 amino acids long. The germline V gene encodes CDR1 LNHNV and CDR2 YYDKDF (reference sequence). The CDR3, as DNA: TGTGCCACCAGCAGCCACCTAAGAGGGACAGGGGGGTTCAATACTGAAGCCTTCTTT. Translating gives CATSSHLRGTGGFNTEAFF.

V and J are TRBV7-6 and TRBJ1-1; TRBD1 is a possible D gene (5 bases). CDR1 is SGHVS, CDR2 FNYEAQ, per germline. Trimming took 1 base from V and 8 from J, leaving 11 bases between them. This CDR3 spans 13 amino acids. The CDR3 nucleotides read TGTGCCAGCAGCTTAGGACAGTTCAAAGAAGCTTTCTTT. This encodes CASSLGQFKEAFF.

CDR3 in amino acids: CASSVGPAPIYEQYF. The CDR3 bases are TGTGCCAGCAGTGTGGGCCCTGCCCCCATATACGAGCAGTACTTC. This chain joins TRBV6-1 and TRBJ2-5, with D hard to call. The DNA end lines up better with TRBJ2-7; the J call may be wrong. Germline CDR1 MNHNS, CDR2 SASEGT. The CDR3 is made up of 15 amino acids.

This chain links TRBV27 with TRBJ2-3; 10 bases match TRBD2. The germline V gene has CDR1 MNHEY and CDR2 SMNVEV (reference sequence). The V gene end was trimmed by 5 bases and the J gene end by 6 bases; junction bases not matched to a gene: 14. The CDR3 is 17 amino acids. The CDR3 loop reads CASSPDMLAGERDTQYF. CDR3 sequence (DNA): TGTGCCAGCAGTCCGGATATGCTAGCGGGAGAGAGGGATACGCAGTATTTT.

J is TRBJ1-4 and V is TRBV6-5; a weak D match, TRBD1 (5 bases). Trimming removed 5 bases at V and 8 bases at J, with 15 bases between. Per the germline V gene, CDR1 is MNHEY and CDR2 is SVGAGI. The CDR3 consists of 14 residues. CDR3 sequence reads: CASSPTGIQEKLFF. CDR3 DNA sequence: TGTGCCAGCAGTCCTACAGGAATACAAGAAAAACTGTTTTTT.

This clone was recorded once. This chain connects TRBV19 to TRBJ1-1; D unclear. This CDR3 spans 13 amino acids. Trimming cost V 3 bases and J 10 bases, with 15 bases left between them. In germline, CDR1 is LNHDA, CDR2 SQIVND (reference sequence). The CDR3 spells CASSIRYPSGAFF. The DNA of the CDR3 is TGTGCCAGTAGTATTCGGTACCCGAGTGGAGCTTTCTTT.

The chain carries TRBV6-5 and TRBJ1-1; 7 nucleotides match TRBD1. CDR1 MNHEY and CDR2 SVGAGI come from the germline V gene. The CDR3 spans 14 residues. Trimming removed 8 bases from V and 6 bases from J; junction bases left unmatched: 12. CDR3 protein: CASRDRARRAEAFF. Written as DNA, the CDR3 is TGTGCCAGCCGGGACAGAGCTCGACGCGCTGAAGCTTTCTTT.

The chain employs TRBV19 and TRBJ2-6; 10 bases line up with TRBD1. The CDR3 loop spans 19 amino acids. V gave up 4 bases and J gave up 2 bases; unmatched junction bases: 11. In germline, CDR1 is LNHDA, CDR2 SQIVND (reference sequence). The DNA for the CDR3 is TGTGCCAGTAGTACCCCGGGACAGGGGTCTACCGCTGGGGCCAACGTCCTGACTTTC. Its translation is CASSTPGQGSTAGANVLTF.

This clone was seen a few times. The DNA for the CDR3 is TGTGCCACCCGCCGAACTAGCGGGGGCCAAGGGTCCTACGAGCAGTACTTC. It is translated as CATRRTSGGQGSYEQYF. The rearrangement links TRBV10-3 to TRBJ2-7; 11 bases are shared with TRBD2. The CDR3 length is 17 residues. Per the germline V gene, CDR1 is ENHRY and CDR2 is SYGVKD. Trimming removed 10 bases from V and 1 base from J; junction bases left unmatched: 15.

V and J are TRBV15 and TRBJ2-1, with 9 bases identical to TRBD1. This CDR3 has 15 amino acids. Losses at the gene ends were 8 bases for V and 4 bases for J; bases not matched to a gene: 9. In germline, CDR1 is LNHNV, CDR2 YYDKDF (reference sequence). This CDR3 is CATRTGTGTYNEQFF. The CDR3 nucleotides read TGTGCCACCCGTACCGGGACAGGGACTTACAATGAGCAGTTCTTC.

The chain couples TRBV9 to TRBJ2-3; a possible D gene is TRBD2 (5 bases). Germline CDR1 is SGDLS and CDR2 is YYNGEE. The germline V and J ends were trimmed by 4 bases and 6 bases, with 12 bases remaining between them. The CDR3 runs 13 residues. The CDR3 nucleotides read TGTGCCAGCAGCTATCGAGAGCGGGATACGCAGTATTTT. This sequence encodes CASSYRERDTQYF.

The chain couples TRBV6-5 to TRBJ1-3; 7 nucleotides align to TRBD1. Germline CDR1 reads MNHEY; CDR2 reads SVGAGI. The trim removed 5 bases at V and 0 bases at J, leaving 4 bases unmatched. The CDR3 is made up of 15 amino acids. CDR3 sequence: CASSPGQNSGNTIYF. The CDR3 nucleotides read TGTGCCAGCAGTCCGGGACAGAACTCTGGAAACACCATATATTTT.